This T cell receptor beta chain was sequenced during a study of shared clonotypes between healthy human individuals. Study processing details: As immunoSEQ supplied junction-only sequences (without quality scores), filtering differed. The protocol was immunoSEQ multiplex PCR, while the TCRdb copy is restricted to in-frame clones and leaves out a portion. V, J and clone size are those of that table, while D and trimming were read from the DNA. The repertoire holds over a million clones, 70% to 80% seen once, with more than 0.45% in the top ten. The donor cohort consisted entirely of Caucasian adults residing in Nashville, Tennessee. The sequenced material came from memory CD4+ T cells from PBMCs. Subset: CD45RA-negative fraction. This TCR derives from a man aged 18 to 29 in good health. Some clones in this sample may be carry-over from other donors' samples.

The chain's CDR3 is CASSYAGTGDTEAFF. DNA of the CDR3: TGTGCCAGCAGCTACGCCGGGACAGGGGACACTGAAGCTTTCTTT. The rearrangement links TRBV28 to TRBJ1-1, with 10 bases fitting TRBD1. The CDR3 has 15 amino acids. CDR1 MDHEN and CDR2 SYDVKM come from the germline V gene. Trimming cost V 6 bases and J 3 bases; bases outside gene matches: 7.